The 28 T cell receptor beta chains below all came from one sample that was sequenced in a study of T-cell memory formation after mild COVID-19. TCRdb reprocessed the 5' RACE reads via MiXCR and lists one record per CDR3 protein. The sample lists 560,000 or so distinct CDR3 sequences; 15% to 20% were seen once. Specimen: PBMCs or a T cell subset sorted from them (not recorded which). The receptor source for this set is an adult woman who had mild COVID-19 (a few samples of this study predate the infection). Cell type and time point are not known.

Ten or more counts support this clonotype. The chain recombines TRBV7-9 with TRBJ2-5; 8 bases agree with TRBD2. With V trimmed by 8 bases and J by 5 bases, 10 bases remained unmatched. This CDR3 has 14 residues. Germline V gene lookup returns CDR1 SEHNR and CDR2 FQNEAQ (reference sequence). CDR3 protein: CASQIPGGMETQYF. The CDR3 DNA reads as TGTGCCAGCCAAATACCGGGGGGGATGGAGACCCAGTACTTC.

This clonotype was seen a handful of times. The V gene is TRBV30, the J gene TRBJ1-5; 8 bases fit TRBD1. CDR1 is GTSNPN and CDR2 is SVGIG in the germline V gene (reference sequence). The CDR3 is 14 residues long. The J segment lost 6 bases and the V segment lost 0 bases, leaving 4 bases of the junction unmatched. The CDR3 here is CAWSVPGGSQPQHF. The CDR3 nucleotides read TGTGCCTGGAGTGTACCAGGGGGCAGTCAGCCCCAGCATTTT.

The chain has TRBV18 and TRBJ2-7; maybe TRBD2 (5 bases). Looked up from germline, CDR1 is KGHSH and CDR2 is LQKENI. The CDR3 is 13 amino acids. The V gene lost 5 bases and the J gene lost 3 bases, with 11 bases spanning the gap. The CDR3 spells CASSTRADYEQYF. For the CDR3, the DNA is TGTGCCAGCTCAACACGAGCGGACTACGAGCAGTACTTC.

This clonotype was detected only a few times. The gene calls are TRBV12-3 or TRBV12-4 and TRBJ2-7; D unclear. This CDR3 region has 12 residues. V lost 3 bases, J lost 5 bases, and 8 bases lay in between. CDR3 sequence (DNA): TGTGCCAGCAGTTTTACCTTGAACGAGCAGTACTTC. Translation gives CASSFTLNEQYF.

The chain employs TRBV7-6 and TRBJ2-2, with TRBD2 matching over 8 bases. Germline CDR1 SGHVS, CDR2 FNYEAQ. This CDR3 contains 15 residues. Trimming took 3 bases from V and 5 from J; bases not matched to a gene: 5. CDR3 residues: CASSFGGGRTGELFF. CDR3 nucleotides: TGTGCCAGCAGCTTCGGGGGGGGACGAACCGGGGAGCTGTTTTTT.

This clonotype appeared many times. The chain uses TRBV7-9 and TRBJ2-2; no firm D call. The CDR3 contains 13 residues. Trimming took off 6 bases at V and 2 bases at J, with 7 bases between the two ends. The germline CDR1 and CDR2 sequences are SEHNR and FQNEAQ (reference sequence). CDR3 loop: CASSPGNTGELFF. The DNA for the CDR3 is TGTGCCAGCAGTCCCGGAAACACCGGGGAGCTGTTTTTT. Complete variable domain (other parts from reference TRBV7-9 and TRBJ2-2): DTGVSQNPRHKITKRGQNVTFRCDPISEHNRLYWYRQTLGQGPEFLTYFQNEAQLEKSRLLSDRFSAERPKGSFSTLEIQRTEQGDSAMYLCASSPGNTGELFFGEGSRLTVL.

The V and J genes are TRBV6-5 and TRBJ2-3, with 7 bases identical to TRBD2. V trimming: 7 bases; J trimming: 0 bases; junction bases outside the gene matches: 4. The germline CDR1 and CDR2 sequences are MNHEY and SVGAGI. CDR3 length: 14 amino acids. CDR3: CASKPGLSTDTQYF. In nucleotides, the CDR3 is TGTGCCAGCAAGCCGGGACTAAGCACAGATACGCAGTATTTT.

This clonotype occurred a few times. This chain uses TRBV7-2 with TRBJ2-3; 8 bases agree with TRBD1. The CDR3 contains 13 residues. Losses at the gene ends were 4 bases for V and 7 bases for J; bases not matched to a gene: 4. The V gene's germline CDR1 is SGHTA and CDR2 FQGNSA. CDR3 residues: CASSSGQVNTQYF. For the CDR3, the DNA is TGTGCCAGCAGCTCGGGACAGGTTAATACGCAGTATTTT.

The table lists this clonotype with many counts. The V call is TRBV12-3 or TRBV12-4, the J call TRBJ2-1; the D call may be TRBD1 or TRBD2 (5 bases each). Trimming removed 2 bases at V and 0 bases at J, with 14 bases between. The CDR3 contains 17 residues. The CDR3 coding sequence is TGTGCCAGCAGTTTACCCGGGGCGCCCCGCTCCTACAATGAGCAGTTCTTC. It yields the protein CASSLPGAPRSYNEQFF.

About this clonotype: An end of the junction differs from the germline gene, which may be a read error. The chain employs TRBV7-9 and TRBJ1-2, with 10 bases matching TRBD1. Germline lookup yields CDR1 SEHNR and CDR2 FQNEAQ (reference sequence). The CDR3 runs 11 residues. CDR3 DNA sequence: TGTGCCAGCAGCCCGGGACAGGGGCCTCTTTTC. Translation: CASSPGQGPLF.

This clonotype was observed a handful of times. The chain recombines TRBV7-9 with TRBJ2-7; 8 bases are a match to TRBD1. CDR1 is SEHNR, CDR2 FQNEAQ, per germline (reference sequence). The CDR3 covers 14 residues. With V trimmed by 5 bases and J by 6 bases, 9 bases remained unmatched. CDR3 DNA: TGTGCCAGCAGCGAACCGGGACAGGTCGGCGAGCAGTACTTC. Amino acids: CASSEPGQVGEQYF.

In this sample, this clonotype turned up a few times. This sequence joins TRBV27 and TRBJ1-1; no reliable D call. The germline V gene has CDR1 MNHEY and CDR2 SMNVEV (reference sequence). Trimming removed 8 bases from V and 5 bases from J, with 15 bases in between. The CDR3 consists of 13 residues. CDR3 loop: CASGRVLDTEAFF. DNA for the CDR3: TGTGCCAGCGGCCGGGTGTTGGATACTGAAGCTTTCTTT.

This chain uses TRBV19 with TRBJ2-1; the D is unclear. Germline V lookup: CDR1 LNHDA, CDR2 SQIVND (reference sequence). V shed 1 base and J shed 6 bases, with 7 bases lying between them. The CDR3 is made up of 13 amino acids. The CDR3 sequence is CASSIVLVNEQFF. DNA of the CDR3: TGTGCCAGTAGTATAGTTCTCGTCAATGAGCAGTTCTTC.

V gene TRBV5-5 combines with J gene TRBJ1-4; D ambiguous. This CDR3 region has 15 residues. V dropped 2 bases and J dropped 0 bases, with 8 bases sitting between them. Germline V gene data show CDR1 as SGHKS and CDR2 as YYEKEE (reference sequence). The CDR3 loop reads CASSLSVATNEKLFF. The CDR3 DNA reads TGTGCCAGCAGCTTATCAGTAGCAACTAATGAAAAACTGTTTTTT.

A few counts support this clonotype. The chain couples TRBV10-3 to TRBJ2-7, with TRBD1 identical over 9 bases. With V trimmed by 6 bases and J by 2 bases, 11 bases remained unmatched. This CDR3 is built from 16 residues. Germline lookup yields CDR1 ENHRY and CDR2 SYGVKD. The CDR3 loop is CAISSPGQGPPYEQYF. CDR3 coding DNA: TGTGCCATCAGCTCGCCGGGACAGGGCCCTCCCTACGAGCAGTACTTC.

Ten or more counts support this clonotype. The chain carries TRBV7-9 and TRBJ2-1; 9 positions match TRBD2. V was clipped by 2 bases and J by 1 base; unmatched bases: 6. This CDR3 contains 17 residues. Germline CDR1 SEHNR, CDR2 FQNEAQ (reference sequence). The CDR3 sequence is CASSLRGGANSYNEQFF. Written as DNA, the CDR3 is TGTGCCAGCAGCTTACGCGGGGGGGCAAATTCCTACAATGAGCAGTTCTTC.

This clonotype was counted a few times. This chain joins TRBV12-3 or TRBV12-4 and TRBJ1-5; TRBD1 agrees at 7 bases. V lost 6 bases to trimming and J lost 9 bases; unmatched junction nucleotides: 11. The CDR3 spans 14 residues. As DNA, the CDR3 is TGTGCCAGCAGCCCCGACAGGGTCTTTGGGCCCCAGCATTTT. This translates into CASSPDRVFGPQHF.

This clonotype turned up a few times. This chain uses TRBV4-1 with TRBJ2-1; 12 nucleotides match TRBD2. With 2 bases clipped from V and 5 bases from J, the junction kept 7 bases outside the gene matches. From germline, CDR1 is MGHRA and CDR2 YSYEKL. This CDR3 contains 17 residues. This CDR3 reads CASSQPLAGGPHNEQFF. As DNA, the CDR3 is TGCGCCAGCAGCCAACCCCTAGCGGGGGGGCCCCACAATGAGCAGTTCTTC.

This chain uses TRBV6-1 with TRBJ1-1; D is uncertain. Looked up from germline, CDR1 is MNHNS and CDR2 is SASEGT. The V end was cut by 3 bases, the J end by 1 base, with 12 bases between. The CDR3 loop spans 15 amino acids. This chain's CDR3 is CASSDLWTGNTEAFF. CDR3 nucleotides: TGTGCCAGCAGTGATCTCTGGACGGGGAACACTGAAGCTTTCTTT.

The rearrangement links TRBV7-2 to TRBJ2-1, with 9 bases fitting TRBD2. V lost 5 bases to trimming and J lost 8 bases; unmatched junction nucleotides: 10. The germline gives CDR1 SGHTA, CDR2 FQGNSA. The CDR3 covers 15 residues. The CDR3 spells CASSLGLARGYEQFF. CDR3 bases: TGTGCCAGCAGCCTCGGACTAGCGAGAGGGTATGAGCAGTTCTTC.

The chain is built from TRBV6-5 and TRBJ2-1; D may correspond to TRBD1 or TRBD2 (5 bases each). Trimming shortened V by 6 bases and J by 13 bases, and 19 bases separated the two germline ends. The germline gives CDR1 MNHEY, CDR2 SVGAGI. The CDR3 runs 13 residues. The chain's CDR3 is CASRPVGGPRQFF. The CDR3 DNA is TGTGCCAGCAGACCAGTTGGGGGACCCAGACAGTTCTTC.

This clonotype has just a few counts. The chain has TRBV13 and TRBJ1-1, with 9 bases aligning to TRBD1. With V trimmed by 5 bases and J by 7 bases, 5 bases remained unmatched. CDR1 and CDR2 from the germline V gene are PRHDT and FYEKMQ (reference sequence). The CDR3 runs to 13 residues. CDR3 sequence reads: CASSPHRGREAFF. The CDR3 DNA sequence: TGTGCCAGCAGCCCCCACAGGGGGCGTGAAGCTTTCTTT.

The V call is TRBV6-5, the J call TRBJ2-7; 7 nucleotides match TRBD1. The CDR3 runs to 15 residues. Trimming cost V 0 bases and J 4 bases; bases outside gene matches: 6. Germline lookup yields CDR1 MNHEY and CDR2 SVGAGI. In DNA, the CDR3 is TGTGCCAGCAGTTACTCAGGGGGCAGAGTGTACGAGCAGTACTTC. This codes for CASSYSGGRVYEQYF.

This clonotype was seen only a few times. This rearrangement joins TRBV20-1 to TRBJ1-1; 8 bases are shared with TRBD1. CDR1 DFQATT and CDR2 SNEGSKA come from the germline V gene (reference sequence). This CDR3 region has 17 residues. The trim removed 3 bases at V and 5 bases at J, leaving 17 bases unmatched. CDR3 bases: TGCAGTGCTAGGGACGGACAGGGTTGGATGGAGGTTACTGAAGCTTTCTTT. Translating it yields CSARDGQGWMEVTEAFF.

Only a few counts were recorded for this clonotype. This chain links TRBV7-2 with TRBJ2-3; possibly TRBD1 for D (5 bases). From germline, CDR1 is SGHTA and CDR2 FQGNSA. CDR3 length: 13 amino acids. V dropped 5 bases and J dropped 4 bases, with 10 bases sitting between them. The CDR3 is CASSKGHPDTQYF. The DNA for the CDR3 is TGTGCCAGCAGCAAAGGACACCCAGATACGCAGTATTTT.

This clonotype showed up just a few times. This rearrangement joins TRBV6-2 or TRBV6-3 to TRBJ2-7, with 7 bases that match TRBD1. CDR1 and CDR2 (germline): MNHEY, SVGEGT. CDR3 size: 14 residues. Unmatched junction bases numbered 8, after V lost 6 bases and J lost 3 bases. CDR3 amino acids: CASRRRDSDYEQYF. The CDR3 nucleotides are TGTGCCAGCAGGCGAAGGGACAGCGACTACGAGCAGTACTTC.

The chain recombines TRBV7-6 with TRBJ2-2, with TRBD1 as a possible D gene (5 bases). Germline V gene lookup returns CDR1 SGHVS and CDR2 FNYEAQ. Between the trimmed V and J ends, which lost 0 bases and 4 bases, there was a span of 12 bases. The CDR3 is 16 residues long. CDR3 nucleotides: TGTGCCAGCAGCTTAGCGGGGCAGGGAACCACCGGGGAGCTGTTTTTT. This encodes CASSLAGQGTTGELFF. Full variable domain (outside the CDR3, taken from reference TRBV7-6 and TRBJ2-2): GAGVSQSPRYKVTKRGQDVALRCDPISGHVSLYWYRQALGQGPEFLTYFNYEAQQDKSGLPNDRFSAERPEGSISTLTIQRTEQRDSAMYRCASSLAGQGTTGELFFGEGSRLTVL.

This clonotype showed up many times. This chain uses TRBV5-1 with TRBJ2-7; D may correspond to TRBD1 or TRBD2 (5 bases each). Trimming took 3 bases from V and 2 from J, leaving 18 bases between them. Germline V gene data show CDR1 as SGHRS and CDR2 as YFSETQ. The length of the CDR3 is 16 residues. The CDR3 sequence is CASSSTTGTLTYEQYF. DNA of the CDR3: TGCGCCAGCAGCTCAACTACCGGGACCCTTACCTACGAGCAGTACTTC.